This T cell receptor (beta chain) was sequenced during a study of T cell changes during pregnancy in multiple sclerosis. Sequenced by immunoSEQ multiplex PCR; TCRdb stores in-frame clones only, minus some. The sample carries tens of thousands of clones, around 94% recorded once. Germline CDR1 and CDR2: LGHNT and FRNRAP. The CDR3 extends over 15 amino acids. V lost 2 bases to trimming and J lost 5 bases; unmatched junction nucleotides: 8. The specimen was peripheral blood, collected in the third trimester of pregnancy. The V call is TRBV12-5, the J call TRBJ2-7; TRBD1 agrees at 8 bases. The receptor comes from a female donor with multiple sclerosis, enrolled in a pregnancy study. The CDR3 is CASGLSRTGIHEQYF. Here the CDR3 DNA reads TGTGCTAGTGGTTTGTCTCGGACAGGGATCCACGAGCAGTACTTC.